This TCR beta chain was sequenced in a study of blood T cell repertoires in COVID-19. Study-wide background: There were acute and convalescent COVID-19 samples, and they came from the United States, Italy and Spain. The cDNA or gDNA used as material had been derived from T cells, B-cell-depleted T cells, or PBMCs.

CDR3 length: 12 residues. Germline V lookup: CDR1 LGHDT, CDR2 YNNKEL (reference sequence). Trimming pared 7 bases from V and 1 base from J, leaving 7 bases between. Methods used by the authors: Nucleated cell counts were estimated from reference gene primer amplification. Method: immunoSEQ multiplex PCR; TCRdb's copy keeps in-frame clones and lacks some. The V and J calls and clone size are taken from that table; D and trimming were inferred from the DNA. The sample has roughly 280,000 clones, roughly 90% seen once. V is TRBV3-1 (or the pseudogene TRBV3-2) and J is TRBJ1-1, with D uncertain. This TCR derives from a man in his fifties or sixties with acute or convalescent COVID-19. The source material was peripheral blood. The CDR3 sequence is CASNAGNTEAFF. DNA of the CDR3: TGTGCCAGCAACGCCGGGAACACTGAAGCTTTCTTT.